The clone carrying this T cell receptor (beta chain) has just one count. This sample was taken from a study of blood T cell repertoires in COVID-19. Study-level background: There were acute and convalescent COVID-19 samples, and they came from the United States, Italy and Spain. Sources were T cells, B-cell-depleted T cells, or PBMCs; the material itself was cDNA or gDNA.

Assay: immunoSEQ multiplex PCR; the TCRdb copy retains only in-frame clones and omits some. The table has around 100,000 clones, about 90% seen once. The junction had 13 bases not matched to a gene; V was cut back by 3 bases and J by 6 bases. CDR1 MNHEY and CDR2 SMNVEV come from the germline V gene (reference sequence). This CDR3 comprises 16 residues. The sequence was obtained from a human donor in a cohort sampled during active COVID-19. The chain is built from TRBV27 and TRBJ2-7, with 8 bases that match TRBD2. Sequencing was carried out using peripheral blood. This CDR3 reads CASSFGVGGAGSEQYF. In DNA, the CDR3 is TGTGCCAGCAGTTTCGGGGTCGGGGGGGCTGGAAGCGAGCAGTACTTC.